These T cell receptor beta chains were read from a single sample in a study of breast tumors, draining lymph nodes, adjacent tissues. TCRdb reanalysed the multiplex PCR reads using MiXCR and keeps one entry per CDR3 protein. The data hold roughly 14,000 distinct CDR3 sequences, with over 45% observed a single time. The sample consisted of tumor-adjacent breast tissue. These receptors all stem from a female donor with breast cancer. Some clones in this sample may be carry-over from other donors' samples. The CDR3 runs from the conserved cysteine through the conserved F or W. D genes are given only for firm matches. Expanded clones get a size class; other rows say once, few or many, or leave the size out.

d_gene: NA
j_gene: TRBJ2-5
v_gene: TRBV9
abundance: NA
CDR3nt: TGTGCCAGCAGCGTCTACGTGGGTCAAGAGACCCAGTCCTTC
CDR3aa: CASSVYVGQETQSF

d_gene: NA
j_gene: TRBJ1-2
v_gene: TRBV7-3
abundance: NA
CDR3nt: TGTGCCAGCAGCTTACAGGGTCTTAGCTATGGCTACACCTTC
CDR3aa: CASSLQGLSYGYTF

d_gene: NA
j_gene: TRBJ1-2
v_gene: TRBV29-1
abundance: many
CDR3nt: TGCAGCGTTTGGCAGGGGCCCGTGGGCTACACCTTC
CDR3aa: CSVWQGPVGYTF

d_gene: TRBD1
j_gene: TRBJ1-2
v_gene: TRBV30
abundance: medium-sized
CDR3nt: TGTGCCTGGAGCGTGACAGGGGGCCCCTATGGCTACACCTTC
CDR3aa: CAWSVTGGPYGYTF

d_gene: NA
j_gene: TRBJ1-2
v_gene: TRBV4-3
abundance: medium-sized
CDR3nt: TGCGCCAGCAGCCCTGACAGCATCGGTGGCTACACCTTC
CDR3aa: CASSPDSIGGYTF

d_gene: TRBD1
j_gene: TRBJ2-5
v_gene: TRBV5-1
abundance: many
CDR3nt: TGCGCCAGCAGCTTACGACAGGGCGGTGAGACCCAGTACTTC
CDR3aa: CASSLRQGGETQYF

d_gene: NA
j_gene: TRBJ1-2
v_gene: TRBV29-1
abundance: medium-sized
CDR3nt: TGCAGCGTGGGAGGGGGGGGCCTTTATGGCTACACCTTC
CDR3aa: CSVGGGGLYGYTF

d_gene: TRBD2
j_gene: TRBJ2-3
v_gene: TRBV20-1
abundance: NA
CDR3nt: TGCAGTGCTTTCGGACTAGCGGCAAACACAGATACGCAGTATTTT
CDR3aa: CSAFGLAANTDTQYF

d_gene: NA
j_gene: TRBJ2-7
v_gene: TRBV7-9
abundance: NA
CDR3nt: TGTGCCAGCAGCTTAGCAGGGGTCAAGGGCTACGAGCAGTACTTC
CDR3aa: CASSLAGVKGYEQYF

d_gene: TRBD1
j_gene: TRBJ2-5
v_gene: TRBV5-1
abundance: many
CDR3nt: TGCGCCAGCATTCGACAGGGTGGAGAGACCCAGTACTTC
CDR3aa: CASIRQGGETQYF

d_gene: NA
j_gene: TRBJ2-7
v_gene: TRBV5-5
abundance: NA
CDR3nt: TGTGCCAGCAGCGCGGTAGTAGCCCTGGGCAAGCAGTACTTC
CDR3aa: CASSAVVALGKQYF

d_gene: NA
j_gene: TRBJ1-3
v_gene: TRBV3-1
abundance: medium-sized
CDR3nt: TGTGCCAGCAGCCAAGGGCCGGGGAACTCTGGAAACACCATATATTTT
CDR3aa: CASSQGPGNSGNTIYF

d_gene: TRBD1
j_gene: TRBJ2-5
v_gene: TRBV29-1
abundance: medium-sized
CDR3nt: TGCAGCGTCCGGACAGGGACACAGACCCAGTACTTC
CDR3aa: CSVRTGTQTQYF

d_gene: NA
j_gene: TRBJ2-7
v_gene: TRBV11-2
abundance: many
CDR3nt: TGTGCCAGCAGCTTAATACACAGCTCCTACGAGCAGTACTTC
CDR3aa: CASSLIHSSYEQYF

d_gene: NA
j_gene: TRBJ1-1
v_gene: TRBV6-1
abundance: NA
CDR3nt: TGTGCCGGAGAGGAGTCTTTTAACACTGAAGCTTTCTTT
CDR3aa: CAGEESFNTEAFF

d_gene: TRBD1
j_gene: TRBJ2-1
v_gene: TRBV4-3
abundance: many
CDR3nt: TGCGCCAGCAGCTCGACGACAGGGACATCGGATGAGCAGTTCTTC
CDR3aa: CASSSTTGTSDEQFF

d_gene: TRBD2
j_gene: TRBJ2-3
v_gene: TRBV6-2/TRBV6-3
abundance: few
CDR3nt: TGTGCCGGCAGTCCCCCTAGCGGGGGGTTCACAGATACGCAGTATTTT
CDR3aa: CAGSPPSGGFTDTQYF

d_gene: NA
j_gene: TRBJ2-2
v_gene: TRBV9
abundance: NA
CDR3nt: TGTGCCAGCAGCATCCCCCCCGGGAGCGCCGAAACCGGGGAGCTGTTTTTT
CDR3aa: CASSIPPGSAETGELFF

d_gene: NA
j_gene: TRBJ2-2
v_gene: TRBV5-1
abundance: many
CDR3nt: TGCGCCAGCAGCTTGTCCGGGTTGGGAACCGGGGAGCTGTTTTTT
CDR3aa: CASSLSGLGTGELFF

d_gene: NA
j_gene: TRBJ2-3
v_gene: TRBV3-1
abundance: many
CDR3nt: TGTGCCAGCAGCCAAAGACTCACAGATACGCAGTATTTT
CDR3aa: CASSQRLTDTQYF

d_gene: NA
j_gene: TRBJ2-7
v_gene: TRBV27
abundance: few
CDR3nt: TGTGCCAGCAGTTTACAGTCGCGGGAGCAGTACTTC
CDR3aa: CASSLQSREQYF

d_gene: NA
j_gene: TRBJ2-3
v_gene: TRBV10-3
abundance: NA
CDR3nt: TGTGCCATCAGTGAGGCAGAAACGCAGTATTTT
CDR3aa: CAISEAETQYF

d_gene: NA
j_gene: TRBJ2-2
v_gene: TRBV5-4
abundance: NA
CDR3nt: TGTGCCAGCACCTCGACCGGGGAGCTGTTTTTT
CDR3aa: CASTSTGELFF

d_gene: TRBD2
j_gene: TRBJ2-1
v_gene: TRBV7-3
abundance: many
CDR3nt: TGTGCCAGCAGCCCACGGGGGGGCAATGAGCAGTTCTTC
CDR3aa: CASSPRGGNEQFF

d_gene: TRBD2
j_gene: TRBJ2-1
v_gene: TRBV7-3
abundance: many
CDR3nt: TGTGCCAGCAGCCCCAGGACTAGCGGGATTGGGGAGCAGTTCTTC
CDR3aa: CASSPRTSGIGEQFF

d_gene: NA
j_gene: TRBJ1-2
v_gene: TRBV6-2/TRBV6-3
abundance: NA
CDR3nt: TGTGCCAGCAGTCCATCCCGGGGTGCAGGGAAGGCTGGCTACACCTTC
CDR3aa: CASSPSRGAGKAGYTF

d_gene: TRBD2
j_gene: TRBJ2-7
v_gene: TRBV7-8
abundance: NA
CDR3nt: TGTGCCAGCAGCTTAGCGTCTAGCGGCGGGGAGCAGTACTTC
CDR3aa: CASSLASSGGEQYF

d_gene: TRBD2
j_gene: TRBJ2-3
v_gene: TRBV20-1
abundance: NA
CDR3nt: TGCAGTGCTATGTGGACTAGCGGGAGAGATACGCAGTATTTT
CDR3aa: CSAMWTSGRDTQYF

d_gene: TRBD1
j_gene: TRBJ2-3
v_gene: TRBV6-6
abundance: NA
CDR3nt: TGTGCCAGCGGAACCCACCGGACCCGGACAGGGGGTACGCAGTATTTT
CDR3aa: CASGTHRTRTGGTQYF

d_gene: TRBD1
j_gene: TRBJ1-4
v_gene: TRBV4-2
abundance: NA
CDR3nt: TGTGCCAGCAGACAGGGGAATGAAAAACTGTTTTTT
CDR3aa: CASRQGNEKLFF

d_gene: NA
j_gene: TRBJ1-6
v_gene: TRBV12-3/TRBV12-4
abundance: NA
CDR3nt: TGTGCCAGCACCCGGAGGGGGTCGGACAATTCACCCCTCCACTTT
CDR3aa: CASTRRGSDNSPLHF

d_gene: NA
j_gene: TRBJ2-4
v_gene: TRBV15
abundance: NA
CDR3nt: TGTGCCACCAGCAGAGGTGGGAGACGGGGGTCGTCCTTAGCCAAAAACATTCAGTACTTC
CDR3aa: CATSRGGRRGSSLAKNIQYF

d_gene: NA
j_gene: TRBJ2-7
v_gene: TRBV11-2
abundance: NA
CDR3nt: TGTGCCCGCAGCTTAGAACCGTCGGCTTACGAGCAGTACTTC
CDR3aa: CARSLEPSAYEQYF

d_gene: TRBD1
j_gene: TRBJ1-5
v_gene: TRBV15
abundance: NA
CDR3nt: TGTGCCACCAGCATTTCCAGGGGGCCAAATCAGCCCCAGCATTTT
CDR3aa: CATSISRGPNQPQHF

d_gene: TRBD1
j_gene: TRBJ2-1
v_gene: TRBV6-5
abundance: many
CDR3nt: TGTGCCAGCACCCTGCAGGGGGCCAATGAGCAGTTCTTC
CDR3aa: CASTLQGANEQFF

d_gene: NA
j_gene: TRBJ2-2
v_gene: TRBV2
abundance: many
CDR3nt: TGTGCCAGCAGTACTATCAGAAACACCGGGGAGCTGTTTTTT
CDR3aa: CASSTIRNTGELFF

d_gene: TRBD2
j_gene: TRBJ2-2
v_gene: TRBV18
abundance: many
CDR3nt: TGTGCCAGCTCACCACCCACTAGCGGGTCCCGAGCCGGGGAGCTGTTTTTT
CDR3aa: CASSPPTSGSRAGELFF

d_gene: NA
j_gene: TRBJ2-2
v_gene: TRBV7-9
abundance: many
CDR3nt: TGTGCCAGCAGCCAGGGGAGGGCCGGGACCGGGGAGCTGTTTTTT
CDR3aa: CASSQGRAGTGELFF

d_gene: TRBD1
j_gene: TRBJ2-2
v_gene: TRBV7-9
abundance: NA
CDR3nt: TGTGCCAGCAGCGGGGGACAGGGGGCGCGGGGACACCGGGGAGCTGTTTTT
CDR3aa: CASSGGQGARGHRGAVF

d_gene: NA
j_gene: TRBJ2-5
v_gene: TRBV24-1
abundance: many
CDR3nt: TGTGCCACCAGTGATTTGCACAGGGAAGAGACCCAGTACTTC
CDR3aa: CATSDLHREETQYF

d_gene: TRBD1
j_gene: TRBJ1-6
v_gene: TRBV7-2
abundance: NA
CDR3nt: TGTGCCAGCAGCTTTAGACAGGGGAATAATTCACCCCTCCACTTT
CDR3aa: CASSFRQGNNSPLHF

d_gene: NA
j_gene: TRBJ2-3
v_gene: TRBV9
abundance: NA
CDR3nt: TGTGCCAGCAGCGTAGGGGGACTCACGCTGGATACGCCGTATTTT
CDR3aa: CASSVGGLTLDTPYF

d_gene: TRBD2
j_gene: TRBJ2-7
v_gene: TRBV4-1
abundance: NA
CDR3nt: TGCGCCAGCAGCCAAGATCGGGCTAGCGGCTACGAGCAGTACTTC
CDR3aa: CASSQDRASGYEQYF

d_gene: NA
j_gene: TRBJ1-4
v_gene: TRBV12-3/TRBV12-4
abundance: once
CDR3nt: NA
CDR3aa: CASSPTAGDQETQYFVTGEKLFF

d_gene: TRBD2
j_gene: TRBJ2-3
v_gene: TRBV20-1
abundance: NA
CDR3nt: TGCAGTGCCCAACTAGCGGTGGGTACAGCTACGCAGTATTTT
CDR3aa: CSAQLAVGTATQYF

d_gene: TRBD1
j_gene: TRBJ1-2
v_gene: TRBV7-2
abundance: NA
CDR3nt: TGTGCCAGCAGCTTAAACAGGGGATATGGCTACACCTTC
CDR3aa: CASSLNRGYGYTF

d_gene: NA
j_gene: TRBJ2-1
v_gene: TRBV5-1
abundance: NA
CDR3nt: TGCGCCAGCAACCGGGGCCTGGGGAATGAGCAGTTCTTC
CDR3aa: CASNRGLGNEQFF

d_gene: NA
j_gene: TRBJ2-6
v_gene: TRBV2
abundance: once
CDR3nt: TGTGCCAGCAAGGACAGAAACTCTGGGGCCAACGTCCTGACTTTC
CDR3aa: CASKDRNSGANVLTF

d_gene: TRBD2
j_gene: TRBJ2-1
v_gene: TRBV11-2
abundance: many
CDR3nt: TGTGCCAGCAGCTTAACCCCTAGCGGGAGGAGCATGAATGAGCAGTTCTTC
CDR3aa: CASSLTPSGRSMNEQFF

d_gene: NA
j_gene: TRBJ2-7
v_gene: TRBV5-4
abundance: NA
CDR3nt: TGTGCCAGCAGCTCGGGGACATCCCCCTCCTACGAACAGTACTTC
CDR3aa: CASSSGTSPSYEQYF

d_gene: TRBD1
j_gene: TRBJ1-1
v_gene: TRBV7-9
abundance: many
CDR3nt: TGTGCCAGCAGCTCACAGGGGGCATACACTGAAGCTTTCTTT
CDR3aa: CASSSQGAYTEAFF

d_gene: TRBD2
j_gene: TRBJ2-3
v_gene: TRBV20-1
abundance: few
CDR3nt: TGCAGTGCGACCAGCGGGGGGGAAGATACGCAGTATTTT
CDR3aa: CSATSGGEDTQYF

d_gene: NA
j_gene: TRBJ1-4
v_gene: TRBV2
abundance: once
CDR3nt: TGTGCCAGCAGTGACAGTTCCAATAATGAAAAACTGTTTTTT
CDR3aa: CASSDSSNNEKLFF

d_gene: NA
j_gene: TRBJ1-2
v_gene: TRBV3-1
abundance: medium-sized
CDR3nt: TGTGCCAGCAGCCAAGGGGCCTTGGACTATGGCTACACCTTC
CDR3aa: CASSQGALDYGYTF

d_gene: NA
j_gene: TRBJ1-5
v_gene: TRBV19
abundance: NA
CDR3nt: TGTGCCAGTAGTATATTACGCAATCAGCCCCAGCATTTT
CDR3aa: CASSILRNQPQHF

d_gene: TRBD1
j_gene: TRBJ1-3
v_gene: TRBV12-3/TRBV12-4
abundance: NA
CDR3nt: TGTGCCAGCAGTCCAGGGACAGTCGCTCACTATGGCTACACCATATATTTT
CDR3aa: CASSPGTVAHYGYTIYF

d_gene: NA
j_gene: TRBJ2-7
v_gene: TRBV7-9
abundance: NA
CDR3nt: TGTGCCAGCAGCCCCTTGAGTACTAGCGGGGGACAGGGGGCGCGGGAGCAGTACTTC
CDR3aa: CASSPLSTSGGQGAREQYF